The 5 T cell receptor beta chains below come from one sample, sequenced in a study of blood T cell repertoires in COVID-19. Clones were read by immunoSEQ multiplex PCR, and TCRdb kept only the in-frame ones, dropping some. This sample has 270,000 or so clones; approximately 87% occur once, and the top ten carry about 12%. The source material was peripheral blood. Receptor source: a woman aged 25 to 39 with COVID-19, enrolled during active disease.

The chain has TRBV5-4 and TRBJ1-1, with D possibly being TRBD1 (5 bases). V dropped 3 bases and J dropped 8 bases, with 17 bases sitting between them. CDR1 and CDR2 from the germline V gene are SGHNT and YYREEE (reference sequence). The CDR3 contains 14 residues. Here the CDR3 DNA reads TGTGCCAGCAGCTCCTTTAACCTTCGGGGGGAAGCTTTCTTT. The encoded protein is CASSSFNLRGEAFF.

The J gene is TRBJ1-2, the V gene TRBV3-1 (or the pseudogene TRBV3-2), with TRBD1 matching 8 bases. CDR1 and CDR2 from the germline V gene are LGHDT and YNNKEL (reference sequence). This CDR3 comprises 14 residues. The V and J ends lost 1 base and 7 bases, in that order; junction bases with no gene match: 5. The CDR3 DNA reads as TGTGCCAGCAGCCAAGGGCCAGGGGGCGGTGGCTACACCTTC. Protein sequence: CASSQGPGGGGYTF.

A few counts support this clone. The chain has TRBV15 and TRBJ1-1; unclear D gene. This CDR3 is built from 14 residues. Germline values: CDR1 LNHNV, CDR2 YYDKDF (reference sequence). Trimming shortened V by 0 bases and J by 1 base, and 6 bases separated the two germline ends. The CDR3 bases are TGTGCCACCAGCAGAGATCTAGGGAACACTGAAGCTTTCTTT. Translated, it gives CATSRDLGNTEAFF.

This clone was counted a few times. The chain recombines TRBV7-2 with TRBJ1-1; D remains ambiguous. Per the germline V gene, CDR1 is SGHTA and CDR2 is FQGNSA. This CDR3 is 13 amino acids long. V lost 1 base and J lost 4, with 7 bases in between. The chain's CDR3 is CASSLVEGTEAFF. CDR3 bases: TGTGCCAGCAGCTTAGTCGAGGGCACTGAAGCTTTCTTT.

The sample holds a few counts of this clone. The sample holds other DNA sequences that translate to the same CDR3. The chain carries TRBV19 and TRBJ2-7; 9 bases map to TRBD1. In germline, CDR1 is LNHDA, CDR2 SQIVND (reference sequence). The trim removed 9 bases at V and 2 bases at J, leaving 2 bases unmatched. The CDR3 is made up of 12 amino acids. CDR3 DNA: TGTGCCAGCGGGACAGGGCCCTACGAGCAGTACTTC. Its translation is CASGTGPYEQYF.